Shown below are 32 T cell receptor beta chains from a single sample sequenced in a study of T cells in Graves' hyperthyroidism and ophthalmopathy. From RNA transcripts, TCR beta CDR3 regions were amplified. HTBI primers were employed in a first-round RT-PCR of the TCR CDR3. TCRdb re-called the multiplex PCR reads through MiXCR, storing one row per CDR3 protein. Of a few hundred thousand distinct CDR3 sequences detected, about half appear once; the ten largest clones hold approximately 7.5%. Material: peripheral blood or thyroid tissue (not recorded which). The source of these receptors is a woman aged 18-29 years with Graves' hyperthyroidism.

V is TRBV7-2 and J is TRBJ2-7; 7 nucleotides line up with TRBD2. This CDR3 has 15 residues. Germline trimming cut 2 bases from V and 7 bases from J; bases unmatched to any gene: 11. Germline V gene lookup returns CDR1 SGHTA and CDR2 FQGNSA. The CDR3 DNA is TGTGCCAGCAGCTTATGGTGGGAGGGCCGGAATGAGCAGTACTTC. It translates to CASSLWWEGRNEQYF.

The sample holds many counts of this clonotype. Written as DNA, the CDR3 is TGTGCCAGCAGTTACCACGTCCTCAATCAGCCCCAGCATTTT. This translates into CASSYHVLNQPQHF. The chain combines TRBV6-1 with TRBJ1-5; unclear D gene. The length of the CDR3 is 14 residues. Germline lookup yields CDR1 MNHNS and CDR2 SASEGT. Deletions cut 5 bases from V and 3 bases from J, with 11 bases between.

The chain is built from TRBV29-1 and TRBJ1-2, with TRBD1 matching 7 bases. There are 13 residues in the CDR3. Unmatched junction bases numbered 7, after V lost 6 bases and J lost 3 bases. CDR1 SQVTM and CDR2 ANQGSEA come from the germline V gene. The CDR3 bases are TGCAGCGTAGGACCGGGACAGCACTATGGCTACACCTTC. Translated: CSVGPGQHYGYTF.

This clonotype was seen at least ten times. In DNA form, the CDR3 reads TGCAGTGCCGAATTGGAGAGGGAAAAACTGTTTTTT. Translated: CSAELEREKLFF. V gene TRBV20-1 combines with J gene TRBJ1-4; no clear D. V was cut by 6 bases and J by 8 bases, with 13 bases left in between. This CDR3 has 12 amino acids. Germline CDR1 is DFQATT and CDR2 is SNEGSKA (reference sequence).

This clonotype was recorded at least ten times. The chain employs TRBV6-5 and TRBJ1-6; D is unclear. Germline V gene sequence: CDR1 MNHEY, CDR2 SVGAGI. The CDR3 covers 13 residues. Trimming took 2 bases from V and 10 from J, leaving 9 bases between them. CDR3 DNA sequence: TGTGCCAGCAGTTACCACCGGGAGTCACCCCTCCACTTT. Translated: CASSYHRESPLHF.

This clonotype has at least ten counts. The chain is built from TRBV12-3 or TRBV12-4 and TRBJ1-2, with 9 bases matching TRBD1. The CDR3 is 14 residues long. V trimming: 2 bases; J trimming: 8 bases; junction bases outside the gene matches: 6. CDR3 DNA sequence: TGTGCCAGCAGTTTAAGGGGGACAGGGAAAGGCTACACCTTC. Its protein product is CASSLRGTGKGYTF.

Many counts were recorded for this clonotype. In DNA, the CDR3 is TGTGCCAGCAGCAAGGGACAGGGGGTGTACTCTGGAAACACCATATATTTT. This encodes CASSKGQGVYSGNTIYF. The chain uses TRBV5-4 and TRBJ1-3; 11 nucleotides agree with TRBD1. After removal of 4 bases from V and 0 bases from J, the junction contained 6 bases not matched to a gene. The CDR3 is made up of 17 amino acids. Germline assignment: CDR1 SGHNT and CDR2 YYREEE (reference sequence).

This clonotype has at least ten counts. Here the CDR3 reads CASSEAWGETQYF. CDR3 bases: TGTGCCAGCAGTGAAGCATGGGGGGAGACCCAGTACTTC. The rearrangement links TRBV2 to TRBJ2-5, with D perhaps given as TRBD1 or TRBD2 (5 bases each). The CDR3 sequence is 13 residues long. The germline V gene encodes CDR1 SNHLY and CDR2 FYNNEI. Trimming took 0 bases from V and 5 from J, leaving 7 bases between them.

J is TRBJ1-1 and V is TRBV12-3 or TRBV12-4; 7 nucleotides match TRBD1. Trimming cost V 6 bases and J 8 bases; bases outside gene matches: 9. The CDR3 is 13 amino acids. The CDR3, as DNA: TGTGCCAGCAGCCAAAACACAGGGGCCGAAGCTTTCTTT. Amino acids: CASSQNTGAEAFF.

This clonotype was seen ten or more times. This rearrangement joins TRBV12-3 or TRBV12-4 to TRBJ2-7, with 8 bases aligning to TRBD2. J gave up 5 bases and V 6 bases, and 9 bases lay outside the gene matches. The CDR3 runs to 14 residues. The CDR3 protein is CASSWEREFHEQYF. CDR3 in DNA: TGTGCCAGCAGCTGGGAGCGGGAGTTCCACGAGCAGTACTTC.

This chain connects TRBV6-5 to TRBJ2-2, with 14 bases that match TRBD2. This CDR3 spans 18 amino acids. The V gene end was trimmed by 0 bases and the J gene end by 7 bases; junction bases not matched to a gene: 7. The germline CDR1 and CDR2 sequences are MNHEY and SVGAGI. The DNA for the CDR3 is TGTGCCAGCAGTTACTCGACTAGCGGGAGGGCCCTCGGCGGGGAGCTGTTTTTT. Residues: CASSYSTSGRALGGELFF.

The CDR3 protein is CASSPRGQRGLAGVFWAYEQYF. The CDR3 DNA is TGTGCCAGCTCACCAAGGGGACAGCGAGGACTAGCGGGAGTGTTCTGGGCCTACGAGCAGTACTTC. V is TRBV18 and J is TRBJ2-7, with TRBD2 matching 13 bases. Germline V gene lookup returns CDR1 KGHSH and CDR2 LQKENI. The CDR3 covers 22 residues. V gave up 2 bases and J gave up 2 bases; unmatched junction bases: 21. The variable domain in full, with the rest retrieved from reference TRBV18 and TRBJ2-7, is NAGVMQNPRHLVRRRGQEARLRCSPMKGHSHVYWYRQLPEEGLKFMVYLQKENIIDESGMPKERFSAEFPKEGPSILRIQQVVRGDSAAYFCASSPRGQRGLAGVFWAYEQYFGPGTRLTVT.

The chain carries TRBV6-5 and TRBJ1-5, with D hard to call. The V and J ends lost 5 bases and 13 bases respectively, with 18 bases between them. Germline V gives CDR1 MNHEY, CDR2 SVGAGI. This CDR3 has 13 amino acids. CDR3 DNA: TGTGCCAGCAGTGCCGCCGGGAACCCCAAACAGCATTTT. It is translated as CASSAAGNPKQHF.

To note about this clonotype: A much larger clone is a single base away; this may be a read error. The V gene is TRBV7-2, the J gene TRBJ1-1, with a possible D match to TRBD1 (5 bases). V was shortened by 5 bases and J by 4 bases, with 26 bases between the two germline ends. CDR3 size: 18 residues. Germline V gene sequence: CDR1 SGHTA, CDR2 FQGNSA. The CDR3 is CASSPYGDRGVGSTEAFF. The CDR3 nucleotides are TGTGCCAGCAGCCCTTATGGAGATCGGGGGGTTGGAAGCACTGAAGCTTTCTTT.

The chain has TRBV7-8 and TRBJ2-2, with 12 bases identical to TRBD2. This CDR3 spans 16 amino acids. CDR1 is SGHVS, CDR2 FQNEAQ, per germline. The junction had 5 bases not matched to a gene; V was cut back by 5 bases and J by 4 bases. The CDR3 region is CASSRRLAGATGELFF. CDR3 nucleotides: TGTGCCAGCAGCCGACGACTAGCGGGAGCCACCGGGGAGCTGTTTTTT.

This clonotype was counted ten times or more. The chain couples TRBV5-1 to TRBJ1-5; D is unresolved. This CDR3 comprises 12 residues. The V end was cut by 5 bases, the J end by 6 bases, with 9 bases between. Germline CDR1 and CDR2: SGHRS and YFSETQ. The CDR3 region has the DNA TGCGCCAGCAGATCGGCGGGTCAGCCCCAGCATTTT. Translating it yields CASRSAGQPQHF.

This clonotype showed up many times. The CDR3 DNA follows: TGCAGTGCTAGGAGCGGCAGGACAGTTTCACCCCTCCACTTT. Residues: CSARSGRTVSPLHF. The genes are TRBV20-1 and TRBJ1-6; possible D gene TRBD1, 6 bases. This CDR3 has 14 residues. CDR1 is DFQATT and CDR2 is SNEGSKA in the germline V gene (reference sequence). V was pared by 3 bases and J by 9 bases, with 15 bases between.

At least ten counts were recorded for this clonotype. The genes are TRBV27 and TRBJ2-7; D not resolved. Germline-derived CDR1 and CDR2 are MNHEY and SMNVEV (reference sequence). The CDR3 extends over 13 amino acids. Trimming shortened V by 0 bases and J by 5 bases, and 8 bases separated the two germline ends. CDR3 protein: CASSLSVVHEQYF. The CDR3 region has the DNA TGTGCCAGCAGTTTATCGGTGGTCCACGAGCAGTACTTC.

This clonotype was counted at least ten times. J is TRBJ2-7 and V is TRBV7-8; no definite D call. V dropped 1 base and J dropped 2 bases, with 12 bases sitting between them. The CDR3 is 15 amino acids. CDR1 and CDR2 from the germline V gene are SGHVS and FQNEAQ. CDR3 protein: CASSLGGPRAYEQYF. CDR3 DNA sequence: TGTGCCAGCAGCTTAGGTGGGCCCCGGGCCTACGAGCAGTACTTC.

The V and J genes are TRBV6-4 and TRBJ2-3; TRBD2 agrees at 8 bases. CDR1 is MRHNA and CDR2 is SNTAGT in the germline V gene. The J segment lost 6 bases and the V segment lost 5 bases, leaving 7 bases of the junction unmatched. The CDR3 is 14 residues long. The CDR3 is CASSPLSGTDTQYF. CDR3 nucleotide sequence: TGTGCCAGCAGTCCCCTTAGCGGGACTGATACGCAGTATTTT.

Regarding this clonotype: A much more abundant neighbour one base away suggests this may be a read error. This chain links TRBV5-1 with TRBJ2-7, with a weak D call TRBD2 (6 bases). There are 15 residues in the CDR3. Germline V gene lookup returns CDR1 SGHRS and CDR2 YFSETQ. CDR3 loop: CASSDPLRGSYGQYF. CDR3 nucleotides: TGCGCCAGCAGCGACCCGCTGCGGGGCTCCTACGGGCAGTACTTC.

The CDR3 DNA follows: TGTGCCAGCAGTTACCCGGCCTGGAGCACTGAAGCTTTCTTT. Its translation: CASSYPAWSTEAFF. The chain uses TRBV6-4 and TRBJ1-1; D gene uncertain. V dropped 5 bases and J dropped 4 bases, with 14 bases sitting between them. Germline CDR1 reads MRHNA; CDR2 reads SNTAGT. This CDR3 contains 14 residues.

This chain connects TRBV10-3 to TRBJ1-2; 9 bases agree with TRBD1. This CDR3 is built from 15 residues. CDR1 is ENHRY, CDR2 SYGVKD, per germline. With V trimmed by 8 bases and J by 4 bases, 11 bases remained unmatched. The CDR3 coding sequence is TGTGCCATCGGAGCGGGACAGGGATTCGCCTATGGCTACACCTTC. Encoded protein: CAIGAGQGFAYGYTF.

This chain joins TRBV29-1 and TRBJ1-5, with a weak D call TRBD1 (5 bases). The CDR3 has 14 amino acids. V lost 8 bases and J lost 3, with 17 bases in between. Germline loops: CDR1 SQVTM, CDR2 ANQGSEA. The chain's CDR3 is CSFRQKGHNQPQHF. DNA of the CDR3: TGCAGCTTTCGCCAAAAGGGGCACAATCAGCCCCAGCATTTT.

This clonotype was counted at least ten times. The chain joins TRBV12-3 or TRBV12-4 to TRBJ1-1; D possibly corresponds to TRBD1 (5 bases). Deletions cut 6 bases from V and 6 bases from J, with 11 bases between. The CDR3 length is 12 residues. The CDR3 is CASRGTWPEAFF. The CDR3 DNA follows: TGTGCCAGCAGAGGGACTTGGCCTGAAGCTTTCTTT.

On this clonotype: The germline gene is not matched at one end of the junction; a read error may be the cause. CDR3 protein: CASSLSGGDEQNF. Written as DNA, the CDR3 is TGTGCCAGCAGTTTATCGGGGGGTGACGAGCAGAACTTC. The V and J genes are TRBV7-8 and TRBJ2-7; 7 bases are shared with TRBD2. The CDR3 extends over 13 amino acids. In germline, CDR1 is SGHVS, CDR2 FQNEAQ.

Regarding this clonotype: A much larger clone sits a single nucleotide away, making a read error possible. This chain links TRBV7-9 with TRBJ2-7, with a weak D call TRBD2 (5 bases). The germline V gene encodes CDR1 SEHNR and CDR2 FQNEAQ (reference sequence). CDR3 length equals 15 residues. CDR3: CAGRSSSSSSYEQYF. Written as DNA, the CDR3 is TGTGCCGGCAGGTCCTCTAGCTCCAGCTCCTACGAGCAGTACTTC.

This clonotype occurred many times. The chain is built from TRBV5-1 and TRBJ1-1, with 10 bases fitting TRBD1. The CDR3 runs to 17 residues. The V segment lost 4 bases and the J segment 4 bases; nucleotides outside the gene matches: 13. Looked up from germline, CDR1 is SGHRS and CDR2 is YFSETQ. CDR3 loop: CASSSGTGVPGGTEAFF. In DNA, the CDR3 is TGCGCCAGCAGCAGTGGGACAGGGGTGCCGGGCGGCACTGAAGCTTTCTTT. The full variable domain, with the rest looked up from reference TRBV5-1 and TRBJ1-1, is KAGVTQTPRYLIKTRGQQVTLSCSPISGHRSVSWYQQTPGQGLQFLFEYFSETQRNKGNFPGRFSGRQFSNSRSEMNVSTLELGDSALYLCASSSGTGVPGGTEAFFGQGTRLTVV.

The CDR3 nucleotides are TGTGCCACCAGTGGGTGGGACAGGGGGCCTGGGGCCAACGTCCTGACTTTC. Protein sequence: CATSGWDRGPGANVLTF. V gene TRBV24-1 combines with J gene TRBJ2-6; TRBD1 matches 12 bases. V was clipped by 5 bases and J by 2 bases; unmatched bases: 3. In germline, CDR1 is KGHDR, CDR2 SFDVKD. This CDR3 has 17 residues.

This clonotype was observed at least ten times. One end of the junction fails to match germline, which may point to a read error. V gene TRBV27 combines with J gene TRBJ1-2; D is unresolved. The germline CDR1 and CDR2 sequences are MNHEY and SMNVEV (reference sequence). The CDR3 extends over 13 amino acids. DNA for the CDR3: TGTGCCAGCAGCTTATCTGGAACCTATGGCTACACCTTC. Translating it yields CASSLSGTYGYTF.

This clonotype was counted at least ten times. The gene calls are TRBV2 and TRBJ2-7; D is possibly TRBD1 or TRBD2 (6 bases each). Trimming stripped 10 bases from V and 5 bases from J, with 18 bases between. The length of the CDR3 is 13 residues. The germline gives CDR1 SNHLY, CDR2 FYNNEI. CDR3 in DNA: TGTGCCAACTCTGAGGGGGGTCGGGACGAGCAGTACTTC. As protein: CANSEGGRDEQYF. The entire variable domain, with the rest obtained from reference TRBV2 and TRBJ2-7, is as follows: EPEVTQTPSHQVTQMGQEVILRCVPISNHLYFYWYRQILGQKVEFLVSFYNNEISEKSEIFDDQFSVERPDGSNFTLKIRSTKLEDSAMYFCANSEGGRDEQYFGPGTRLTVT.

The chain recombines TRBV12-3 or TRBV12-4 with TRBJ1-1; D is uncertain. V was pared by 1 base and J by 11 bases, with 17 bases between. The length of the CDR3 is 14 residues. The CDR3 coding sequence is TGTGCCAGCAGTTTAGGTAGTTTCGTCCCGGGGGCTTTCTTT. Encoded protein: CASSLGSFVPGAFF.